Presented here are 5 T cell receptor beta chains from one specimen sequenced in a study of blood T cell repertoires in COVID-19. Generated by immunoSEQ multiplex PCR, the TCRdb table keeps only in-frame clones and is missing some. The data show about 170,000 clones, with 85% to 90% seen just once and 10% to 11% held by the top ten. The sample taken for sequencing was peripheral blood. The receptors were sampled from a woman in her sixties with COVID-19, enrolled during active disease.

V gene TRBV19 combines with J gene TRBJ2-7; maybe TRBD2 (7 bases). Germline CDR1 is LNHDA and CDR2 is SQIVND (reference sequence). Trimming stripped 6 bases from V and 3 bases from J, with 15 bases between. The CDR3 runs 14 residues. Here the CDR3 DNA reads TGTGCCAGTAGGAGGGGGGAGGGGAACTACGAGCAGTACTTC. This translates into CASRRGEGNYEQYF.

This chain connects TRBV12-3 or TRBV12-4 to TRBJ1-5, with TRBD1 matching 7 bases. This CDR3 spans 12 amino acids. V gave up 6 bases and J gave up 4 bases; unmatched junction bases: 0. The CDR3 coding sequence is TGTGCCAGCAGGACAGGGAATCAGCCCCAGCATTTT. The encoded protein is CASRTGNQPQHF.

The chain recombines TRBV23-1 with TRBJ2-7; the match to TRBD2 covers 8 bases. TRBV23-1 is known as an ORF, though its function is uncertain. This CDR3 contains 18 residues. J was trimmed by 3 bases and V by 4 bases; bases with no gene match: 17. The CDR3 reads CASSPTHILAGGIYEQYF. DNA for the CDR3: TGCGCCAGCAGTCCTACCCACATTCTCGCGGGAGGTATCTACGAGCAGTACTTC.

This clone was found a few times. In DNA form, the CDR3 reads TGTGCCAGTAGTATATTGGGCACCTCAAACACCGGGGAGCTGTTTTTT. Its translation is CASSILGTSNTGELFF. This chain uses TRBV19 with TRBJ2-2; unclear D gene. Germline V gene lookup returns CDR1 LNHDA and CDR2 SQIVND (reference sequence). CDR3 length: 16 amino acids. V was cut by 2 bases and J by 2 bases, with 12 bases left in between.

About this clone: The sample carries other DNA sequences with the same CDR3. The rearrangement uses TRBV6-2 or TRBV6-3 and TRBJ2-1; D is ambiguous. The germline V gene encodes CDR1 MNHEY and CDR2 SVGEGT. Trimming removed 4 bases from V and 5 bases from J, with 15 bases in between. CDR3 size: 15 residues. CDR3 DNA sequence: TGTGCCAGCAGTTCTGGAAGACTGGCGGACAATGAGCAGTTCTTC. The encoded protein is CASSSGRLADNEQFF.